A single sample gave rise to the 24 T cell receptor beta chains below, sequenced in a study of T-cell reconstitution after alpha-beta-depleted transplantation in children. Study-level findings and limits: Newly produced T cells mostly accounted for T-cell counts and diversity one year post-transplant.

A TCRbeta library incorporating unique molecular identifiers was prepared. TCRdb ran MiXCR on the PCR reads and lists one entry per CDR3 protein. The sample includes hundreds of thousands of distinct CDR3 sequences, around 7.1% seen only once; the top ten take approximately 9.6%. These receptors' targets are unknown. This sample comprised peripheral blood, obtained 360 days after TCRalphabeta/CD19-depleted stem cell transplant. The source is a female patient aged 2 to 10 who had a stem cell transplant for Fanconi anemia, so the T cells may come from the graft donor.

The sample holds many counts of this clonotype. The CDR3 nucleotides are TGCAGTGCTGGGCTAGCCGTGGGAGAGACCCAGTACTTC. Translating it yields CSAGLAVGETQYF. The rearrangement joins TRBV20-1 to TRBJ2-5, with D maybe TRBD2 (5 bases). This CDR3 has 13 residues. The germline CDR1 and CDR2 sequences are DFQATT and SNEGSKA (reference sequence). V was pared by 5 bases and J by 4 bases, with 14 bases between.

This clonotype has a count of ten or more. The chain carries TRBV20-1 and TRBJ2-5; 7 bases match TRBD1. This CDR3 is built from 13 residues. CDR1 DFQATT and CDR2 SNEGSKA come from the germline V gene (reference sequence). J gave up 5 bases and V 2 bases, and 5 bases lay outside the gene matches. CDR3 sequence: CSARPGQAETQYF. DNA for the CDR3: TGCAGTGCTAGACCTGGACAGGCCGAGACCCAGTACTTC.

This clonotype was seen many times. The V gene is TRBV12-3 or TRBV12-4, the J gene TRBJ1-6; D perhaps matches TRBD1 (5 bases). CDR3 length equals 17 residues. The V gene lost 5 bases and the J gene lost 7 bases, with 21 bases spanning the gap. The CDR3 loop is CASSLEGRQRSNSPLHF. The CDR3 DNA is TGTGCCAGCAGTCTAGAAGGGAGACAGAGGTCGAATTCACCCCTCCACTTT.

This clonotype was seen ten or more times. This rearrangement joins TRBV6-2 or TRBV6-3 to TRBJ1-3; maybe TRBD1 (6 bases). V gave up 8 bases and J gave up 1 base, with 21 bases separating them. Germline values: CDR1 MNHEY, CDR2 SVGEGT. There are 17 residues in the CDR3. The CDR3 region is CASAVLVDRKSGNTIYF. In DNA, the CDR3 is TGTGCCAGCGCGGTCCTCGTGGACAGAAAATCTGGAAACACCATATATTTT.

This clonotype appeared many times. The V call is TRBV20-1, the J call TRBJ1-2; perhaps TRBD1 as D (5 bases). The V and J ends lost 3 bases and 1 base respectively, with 9 bases between them. In germline, CDR1 is DFQATT, CDR2 SNEGSKA (reference sequence). This CDR3 comprises 13 residues. The CDR3 loop reads CSASWTHNYGYTF. Here the CDR3 DNA reads TGCAGTGCTAGTTGGACACATAACTATGGCTACACCTTC.

This clonotype was counted at least ten times. The chain is built from TRBV7-9 and TRBJ1-2; 7 nucleotides line up with TRBD1. CDR1 and CDR2 (germline): SEHNR, FQNEAQ (reference sequence). V dropped 2 bases and J dropped 4; count of bases not matched to a gene: 7. The CDR3 runs to 15 residues. The CDR3 nucleotides are TGTGCCAGCAGCTTAAGCCGTGCAGGGGGCTATGGCTACACCTTC. It codes for CASSLSRAGGYGYTF.

This clonotype was seen only a few times. The V call is TRBV27, the J call TRBJ2-3, with a tentative D call TRBD2 (6 bases). The CDR3 length is 14 residues. CDR1 is MNHEY, CDR2 SMNVEV, per germline (reference sequence). The ends were cut back, 1 base at V and 4 bases at J, with 9 bases in the middle. As DNA, the CDR3 is TGTGCCAGCAGTTTATTATGGGGGGCAGATACGCAGTATTTT. Translating it yields CASSLLWGADTQYF.

This clonotype was found many times. The chain combines TRBV5-1 with TRBJ2-1; 16 bases line up with TRBD2. Germline CDR1 reads SGHRS; CDR2 reads YFSETQ. The trim removed 0 bases at V and 2 bases at J, leaving 5 bases unmatched. The CDR3 totals 19 residues. The CDR3, as DNA: TGCGCCAGCAGCTTGGTGGGACTAGCGGGAGGGTACACCTACAATGAGCAGTTCTTC. Protein product: CASSLVGLAGGYTYNEQFF.

The CDR3 coding sequence is TGTGCCAGCAGGGGACAGCCTTCCTACAATGAGCAGTTCTTC. This codes for CASRGQPSYNEQFF. This chain connects TRBV12-3 or TRBV12-4 to TRBJ2-1; the match to TRBD1 covers 7 bases. The CDR3 loop spans 14 amino acids. The V and J ends lost 6 bases and 1 base, in that order; junction bases with no gene match: 3.

The chain employs TRBV20-1 and TRBJ1-1, with D possibly matching TRBD1 (6 bases). Trimming removed 7 bases from V and 1 base from J, with 13 bases in between. From germline, CDR1 is DFQATT and CDR2 SNEGSKA (reference sequence). This CDR3 spans 13 amino acids. CDR3 nucleotide sequence: TGCAGTGTTAAGAAGGGGGGGAACACTGAAGCTTTCTTT. It translates to CSVKKGGNTEAFF.

This clonotype was seen repeatedly, ten times or more. The chain is built from TRBV12-3 or TRBV12-4 and TRBJ2-2; D is ambiguous. This CDR3 comprises 14 residues. The V end lost 5 bases, the J end lost 5 bases, and 12 bases lay between the germline ends. The CDR3 loop reads CASSLKEATGELFF. The DNA of the CDR3 is TGTGCCAGCAGTCTAAAGGAAGCTACCGGGGAGCTGTTTTTT.

This clonotype was detected a few times. The V gene is TRBV6-5, the J gene TRBJ1-2; D is possibly TRBD1 (6 bases). Germline CDR1 is MNHEY and CDR2 is SVGAGI. CDR3 length: 16 residues. The V and J ends lost 2 bases and 4 bases respectively, with 17 bases between them. The CDR3 loop reads CASSYGGTNYGYGYTF. DNA for the CDR3: TGTGCCAGCAGTTACGGCGGGACAAATTACGGCTATGGCTACACCTTC.

This clonotype was seen ten or more times. This sequence joins TRBV28 and TRBJ1-5, with TRBD1 matching 8 bases. The germline CDR1 and CDR2 sequences are MDHEN and SYDVKM. This CDR3 is built from 14 residues. The V gene end was trimmed by 3 bases and the J gene end by 4 bases; junction bases not matched to a gene: 2. The DNA for the CDR3 is TGTGCCAGCAGTTTGGGGGACAGGAATCAGCCCCAGCATTTT. Its translation: CASSLGDRNQPQHF.

This clonotype was counted at least ten times. The chain links TRBV4-2 to TRBJ2-1; D is perhaps TRBD2 (7 bases). Trimming removed 5 bases at V and 5 bases at J, with 19 bases between. CDR3 size: 16 residues. Germline CDR1 LGHNA, CDR2 YNFKEQ. The CDR3, as DNA: TGTGCCAGCAGCGGGCCGAGGGGGGGGCCCCACAATGAGCAGTTCTTC. This translates into CASSGPRGGPHNEQFF.

The rearrangement uses TRBV2 and TRBJ2-7; TRBD1 matches 10 bases. Germline trimming cut 6 bases from V and 3 bases from J; bases unmatched to any gene: 5. CDR1 SNHLY and CDR2 FYNNEI come from the germline V gene. CDR3 length: 14 amino acids. The CDR3 nucleotides are TGTGCCAGCAGCCGGGGACAGGGGAACTACGAGCAGTACGTC. The encoded protein is CASSRGQGNYEQYV.

This clonotype was observed many times. The chain links TRBV7-2 to TRBJ2-7, with D possibly TRBD2 on 6 matching bases. CDR1 SGHTA and CDR2 FQGNSA come from the germline V gene. Trimming shortened V by 1 base and J by 3 bases, and 13 bases separated the two germline ends. The CDR3 covers 15 residues. As DNA, the CDR3 is TGTGCCAGCAGCTTAGGGATCGGGCGGGGCTACGAGCAGTACTTC. This gives the protein CASSLGIGRGYEQYF.

V and J are TRBV4-1 and TRBJ2-2; TRBD2 matches at 7 bases. Germline assignment: CDR1 MGHRA and CDR2 YSYEKL. The CDR3 is 14 amino acids. V dropped 2 bases and J dropped 6; count of bases not matched to a gene: 3. The CDR3 nucleotides are TGCGCCAGCAGCCAAAGGACTAGTTCCGGGGAGCTGTTTTTT. Encoded protein: CASSQRTSSGELFF.

The chain is built from TRBV12-2 and TRBJ2-2; TRBD1 is the table's D call and was not checked against the DNA. TRBV12-2 is a recognized pseudogene. CDR3 size: 17 residues. In DNA, the CDR3 is TGTGCAAGTCGCTTACCCTCCCGGGACAGGAACACCGGGGAGCTGTTTTTT. Its translation: CASRLPSRDRNTGELFF.

The chain uses TRBV14 and TRBJ2-4, with D possibly TRBD1 on 5 matching bases. The CDR3 contains 16 residues. V was cut by 0 bases and J by 4 bases, with 13 bases left in between. Germline V gene sequence: CDR1 SGHDN, CDR2 FVKESK. The CDR3 nucleotides read TGTGCCAGCAGCCAAGATCGTCGAGACAGTAAAAACATTCAGTACTTC. Translated, it gives CASSQDRRDSKNIQYF.

Many counts were recorded for this clonotype. The chain combines TRBV5-1 with TRBJ2-1; perhaps TRBD1 as D (5 bases). This CDR3 region has 16 residues. In germline, CDR1 is SGHRS, CDR2 YFSETQ. Trimming removed 6 bases at V and 0 bases at J, with 16 bases between. CDR3 region: CASKSWGTSSYNEQFF. CDR3 DNA sequence: TGCGCCAGCAAATCCTGGGGCACCAGCTCCTACAATGAGCAGTTCTTC.

The chain uses TRBV28 and TRBJ1-2; 10 nucleotides match TRBD1. The CDR3 runs 16 residues. Germline-derived CDR1 and CDR2 are MDHEN and SYDVKM. Germline trimming cut 3 bases from V and 1 base from J; bases unmatched to any gene: 5. As DNA, the CDR3 is TGTGCCAGCAGTTTTTTTGGGACAGGGGATAACTATGGCTACACCTTC. Encoded protein: CASSFFGTGDNYGYTF.

Worth noting for this clonotype: A much larger clone is a single base away; this may be a read error. The chain joins TRBV29-1 to TRBJ1-2; D remains ambiguous. Germline CDR1 reads SQVTM; CDR2 reads ANQGSEA. This CDR3 is built from 11 residues. The CDR3 here is CSVVQPAGFTF. The CDR3 DNA reads as TGCAGCGTTGTCCAACCAGCGGGCTTCACCTTC.

This clonotype was counted many times. The chain couples TRBV5-1 to TRBJ2-3; 8 nucleotides line up with TRBD1. Germline V CDR1 and CDR2: SGHRS, YFSETQ. This CDR3 contains 15 residues. The J segment lost 1 base and the V segment lost 1 base, leaving 2 bases of the junction unmatched. The CDR3 coding sequence is TGCGCCAGCAGCTTGTGGGGACAGGGCACAGATACGCAGTATTTT. It translates to CASSLWGQGTDTQYF.

This clonotype has at least ten counts. The genes are TRBV9 and TRBJ2-3; D perhaps matches TRBD1 (6 bases). The CDR3 consists of 16 residues. The V gene's germline CDR1 is SGDLS and CDR2 YYNGEE. V was trimmed by 3 bases and J by 0 bases, leaving 14 bases between them. This chain's CDR3 is CASSARQASSTDTQYF. The CDR3 DNA reads TGTGCCAGCAGCGCCCGACAGGCCTCTAGCACAGATACGCAGTATTTT.